The 30 T cell receptor beta chains below come from one sample, sequenced in a study of monozygotic twins with inflammatory bowel disease. From the 5' RACE reads, TCRdb lists one entry per CDR3 protein and no DNA. Its clone listing holds roughly 160,000 distinct CDR3 sequences. Sequenced material: blood. These receptor sequences come from a human donor with ulcerative colitis or Crohn's disease, or a healthy co-twin of an affected twin (not recorded which).

The chain links TRBV12-3 or TRBV12-4 to TRBJ2-2; TCRdb designates TRBD1, a call that cannot be tested without DNA. This CDR3 contains 18 residues. The CDR3 loop is CASSLHRLGQGGTGELFF.

J is TRBJ1-5 and V is TRBV20-1; TCRdb's D call, TRBD1, is unchecked because there is no DNA. CDR3 size: 18 residues. Germline V gene sequence: CDR1 DFQATT, CDR2 SNEGSKA (reference sequence). The CDR3 is CSARAPLRNRDSNQPQHF.

The chain has TRBV2 and TRBJ1-1; TCRdb picks TRBD1, but there is no DNA to check that call. The CDR3 consists of 14 residues. Germline V lookup: CDR1 SNHLY, CDR2 FYNNEI. CDR3 residues: CASSDEGGSTEAFF.

This chain connects TRBV5-1 to TRBJ2-7; the TRBD1 assignment by TCRdb is unverifiable without DNA. Germline V gives CDR1 SGHRS, CDR2 YFSETQ. The CDR3 runs 14 residues. CDR3 amino acids: CASSPGTTSYEQYF.

This chain links TRBV7-2 with TRBJ2-2; TCRdb's D call of TRBD1 is untestable without DNA. The CDR3 extends over 15 amino acids. The germline V gene has CDR1 SGHTA and CDR2 FQGNSA. CDR3 loop: CAILGAYMNTGELFF.

The V gene is TRBV5-1, the J gene TRBJ1-1. The CDR3 is made up of 14 amino acids. Looked up from germline, CDR1 is SGHRS and CDR2 is YFSETQ. CDR3 loop: CASSLAGVDTEAFF.

This sequence joins TRBV20-1 and TRBJ1-1; the TCRdb D gene call, TRBD1, has no DNA to confirm it. Germline V gene sequence: CDR1 DFQATT, CDR2 SNEGSKA (reference sequence). The CDR3 contains 15 residues. The CDR3 is CSAREQGVVNTEAFF.

This sequence joins TRBV5-4 and TRBJ2-3; TCRdb returns TRBD2, unconfirmable since there is no DNA. Germline V gene data show CDR1 as SGHNT and CDR2 as YYREEE (reference sequence). This CDR3 comprises 16 residues. CDR3 sequence reads: CASSLAGGAGTDTQYF.

This chain joins TRBV5-1 and TRBJ2-6. The germline V gene has CDR1 SGHRS and CDR2 YFSETQ. This CDR3 spans 14 amino acids. CDR3 region: CASSIWSGANVLTF.

The chain carries TRBV6-1 and TRBJ2-3; no DNA is available, so the TRBD1 call from TCRdb remains unchecked. The V gene's germline CDR1 is MNHNS and CDR2 SASEGT. The CDR3 spans 15 residues. The CDR3 here is CASSRGSKLTDTQYF.

This sequence joins TRBV7-2 and TRBJ2-6; TCRdb reports TRBD1, a call that lacks DNA to check it against. The V gene's germline CDR1 is SGHTA and CDR2 FQGNSA. The CDR3 spans 15 residues. CDR3 residues: CASSLKGSGANVLTF.

The chain employs TRBV7-9 and TRBJ2-6. Germline V lookup: CDR1 SEHNR, CDR2 FQNEAQ (reference sequence). CDR3 size: 15 residues. CDR3 protein: CASSFTVSGANVLTF.

V usage is TRBV24-1 and J usage is TRBJ2-1; TCRdb's D call, TRBD2, is unchecked because there is no DNA. The CDR3 is 19 amino acids. CDR1 and CDR2 (germline): KGHDR, SFDVKD. CDR3 sequence: CATSDQPAYSSLSYNEQFF.

The chain has TRBV5-4 and TRBJ2-7; without DNA, the TCRdb call of TRBD2 cannot be checked. CDR1 and CDR2 (germline): SGHNT, YYREEE (reference sequence). The CDR3 runs 18 residues. CDR3 in amino acids: CASSSHSGSTGAPYEQYF.

The chain links TRBV20-1 to TRBJ1-5. Germline CDR1 DFQATT, CDR2 SNEGSKA (reference sequence). The CDR3 consists of 14 residues. CDR3 sequence reads: CSAARFLGNQPQHF.

The chain carries TRBV20-1 and TRBJ1-2; TCRdb returns TRBD1, unconfirmable since there is no DNA. In germline, CDR1 is DFQATT, CDR2 SNEGSKA (reference sequence). The CDR3 runs to 13 residues. This CDR3 reads CSATQGSIYGYTF.

V gene TRBV15 combines with J gene TRBJ2-2. The CDR3 is 16 residues long. Per the germline V gene, CDR1 is LNHNV and CDR2 is YYDKDF (reference sequence). The CDR3 here is CATSSNTRAYTGELFF.

The chain is built from TRBV7-9 and TRBJ2-7; the D gene TCRdb calls, TRBD1, cannot be checked with no DNA. This CDR3 is 17 amino acids long. Germline lookup yields CDR1 SEHNR and CDR2 FQNEAQ (reference sequence). The CDR3 loop reads CASSIVRDSVIPYEQYF. The variable domain in full, with the rest retrieved from reference TRBV7-9 and TRBJ2-7, is DTGVSQNPRHKITKRGQNVTFRCDPISEHNRLYWYRQTLGQGPEFLTYFQNEAQLEKSRLLSDRFSAERPKGSFSTLEIQRTEQGDSAMYLCASSIVRDSVIPYEQYFGPGTRLTVT.

The V gene is TRBV12-3 or TRBV12-4, the J gene TRBJ2-2; absent DNA, TCRdb's TRBD2 call cannot be checked. The CDR3 spans 14 residues. The CDR3 sequence is CASIPGLNTGELFF.

The gene calls are TRBV7-2 and TRBJ1-2; TCRdb calls TRBD1, which cannot be checked without DNA. This CDR3 has 14 residues. From germline, CDR1 is SGHTA and CDR2 FQGNSA. CDR3 sequence: CASSLASGDYGYTF.

This chain uses TRBV12-3 or TRBV12-4 with TRBJ1-1. This CDR3 comprises 12 residues. The CDR3 protein is CASSLIGSEAFF.

V and J are TRBV5-1 and TRBJ2-6; TCRdb's D gene call, TRBD1, goes unchecked for lack of DNA. The length of the CDR3 is 16 residues. Germline loops: CDR1 SGHRS, CDR2 YFSETQ. The CDR3 region is CASSLPTGAGANVLTF.

J is TRBJ2-2 and V is TRBV3-1; the D call of TRBD2 rests on TCRdb alone, since no DNA is present to check it. CDR3 length: 18 residues. Germline CDR1 and CDR2: LGHDT and YNNKEL (reference sequence). The CDR3 here is CACSLGLAGQSNTGELFF. Full variable domain (outside the CDR3, taken from reference TRBV3-1 and TRBJ2-2): DTAVSQTPKYLVTQMGNDKSIKCEQNLGHDTMYWYKQDSKKFLKIMFSYNNKELIINETVPNRFSPKSPDKAHLNLHINSLELGDSAVYFCACSLGLAGQSNTGELFFGEGSRLTVL.

J is TRBJ1-5 and V is TRBV15; no DNA is available, so the TRBD1 call from TCRdb remains unchecked. Germline V lookup: CDR1 LNHNV, CDR2 YYDKDF (reference sequence). There are 16 residues in the CDR3. CDR3 sequence: CATSRVLGQLDQPQHF. The whole variable domain, filled in from reference TRBV15 and TRBJ1-5, reads DAMVIQNPRYQVTQFGKPVTLSCSQTLNHNVMYWYQQKSSQAPKLLFHYYDKDFNNEADTPDNFQSRRPNTSFCFLDIRSPGLGDTAMYLCATSRVLGQLDQPQHFGDGTRLSIL.

The chain uses TRBV20-1 and TRBJ2-1; the TCRdb D gene call, TRBD1, has no DNA to confirm it. The germline V gene has CDR1 DFQATT and CDR2 SNEGSKA (reference sequence). The CDR3 has 14 amino acids. The CDR3 here is CSARDRTTYNEQFF.

The gene calls are TRBV7-9 and TRBJ1-6. CDR1 and CDR2 (germline): SEHNR, FQNEAQ (reference sequence). The CDR3 sequence is 14 residues long. This CDR3 reads CASSINSDNSPLHF.

The genes are TRBV5-1 and TRBJ2-6. CDR3 length: 16 residues. The V gene's germline CDR1 is SGHRS and CDR2 YFSETQ. CDR3 sequence reads: CASSHQDFSGANVLTF.

This chain connects TRBV5-1 to TRBJ2-3; TCRdb's assignment of TRBD1 cannot be checked, as there is no DNA. The CDR3 loop spans 14 amino acids. CDR1 is SGHRS, CDR2 YFSETQ, per germline. The CDR3 region is CASSGGARTDTQYF.

The chain combines TRBV12-3 or TRBV12-4 with TRBJ2-3. CDR3 size: 12 residues. This CDR3 reads CASSDPTGTQYF.

The chain recombines TRBV24-1 with TRBJ1-3. Germline loops: CDR1 KGHDR, CDR2 SFDVKD. The CDR3 has 15 amino acids. This CDR3 is CATSDKTLTGNTIYF.